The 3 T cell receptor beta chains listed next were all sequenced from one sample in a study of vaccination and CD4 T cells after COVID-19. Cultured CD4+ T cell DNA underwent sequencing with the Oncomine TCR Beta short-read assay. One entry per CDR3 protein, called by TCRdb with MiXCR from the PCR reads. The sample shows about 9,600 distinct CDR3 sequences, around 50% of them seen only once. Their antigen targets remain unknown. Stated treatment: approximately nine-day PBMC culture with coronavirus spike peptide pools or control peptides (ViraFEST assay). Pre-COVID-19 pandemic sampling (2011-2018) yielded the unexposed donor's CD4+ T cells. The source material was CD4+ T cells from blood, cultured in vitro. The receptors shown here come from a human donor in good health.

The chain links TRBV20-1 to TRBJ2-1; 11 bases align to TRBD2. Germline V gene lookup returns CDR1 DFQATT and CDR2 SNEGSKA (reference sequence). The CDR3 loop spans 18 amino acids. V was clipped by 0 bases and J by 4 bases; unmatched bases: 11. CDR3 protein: CSARETSGTRRVYNEQFF. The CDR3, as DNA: TGCAGTGCTAGAGAGACTAGCGGGACTCGTCGCGTTTACAATGAGCAGTTCTTC.

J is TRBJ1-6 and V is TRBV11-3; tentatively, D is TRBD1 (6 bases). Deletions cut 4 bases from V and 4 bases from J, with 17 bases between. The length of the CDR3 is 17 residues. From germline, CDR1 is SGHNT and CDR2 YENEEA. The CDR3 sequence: CASSSPLRDKYNSPLHF. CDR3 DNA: TGTGCCAGCAGCTCACCTCTACGGGACAAATATAATTCACCCCTCCACTTT. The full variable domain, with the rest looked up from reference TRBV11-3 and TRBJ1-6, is EAGVVQSPRYKIIEKKQPVAFWCNPISGHNTLYWYLQNLGQGPELLIRYENEEAVDDSQLPKDRFSAERLKGVDSTLKIQPAELGDSAVYLCASSSPLRDKYNSPLHFGNGTRLTVT.

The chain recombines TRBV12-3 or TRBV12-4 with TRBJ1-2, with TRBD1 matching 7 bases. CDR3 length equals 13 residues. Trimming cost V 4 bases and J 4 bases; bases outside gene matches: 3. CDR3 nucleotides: TGTGCCAGCAGTTGGACAGGATCCTATGGCTACACCTTC. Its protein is CASSWTGSYGYTF.